Each of the 26 T cell receptor beta chains below was sequenced from the same sample in a study of blood T cells in healthy people across ages. PCR was performed a second time for roughly 7 to 12 cycles using a sample-barcoded 5' primer and a J-beta primer mix. TCRdb processed the 5' RACE reads anew with MiXCR; each CDR3 protein has one entry. The sample gives roughly 1.7 million distinct CDR3 sequences, about 35% of which show up once; about 11% is in the top ten. The source material was blood. The receptors were gathered from a woman aged 30 to 39 in good health.

CDR3 protein: CASSWTRGREANVLTF. The CDR3 DNA reads as TGTGCCAGCAGTTGGACCCGGGGGCGAGAGGCCAACGTCCTGACTTTC. The V gene is TRBV27, the J gene TRBJ2-6; D tentatively fits TRBD1 or TRBD2 (6 bases each). V was pared by 4 bases and J by 6 bases, with 16 bases between. This CDR3 contains 16 residues. Per the germline V gene, CDR1 is MNHEY and CDR2 is SMNVEV (reference sequence).

The gene calls are TRBV5-4 and TRBJ2-1; 8 bases align to TRBD1. The CDR3 totals 24 residues. Germline V gene lookup returns CDR1 SGHNT and CDR2 YYREEE (reference sequence). The J segment lost 4 bases and the V segment lost 0 bases, leaving 30 bases of the junction unmatched. CDR3 nucleotides: TGTGCCAGCAGCTTGGTTCGACTTTTGGGGACAGGCCCAAAGGTTCAACCTGTATACAATGAGCAGTTCTTC. This codes for CASSLVRLLGTGPKVQPVYNEQFF.

J is TRBJ1-1 and V is TRBV7-2; 7 bases match TRBD1. The V and J ends lost 3 bases and 5 bases, in that order; junction bases with no gene match: 9. The CDR3 covers 15 residues. Germline loops: CDR1 SGHTA, CDR2 FQGNSA. In nucleotides, the CDR3 is TGTGCCAGCAGCTTGACAGGGATTCCAAAAACTGAAGCTTTCTTT. Translation: CASSLTGIPKTEAFF.

This clonotype turned up a few times. The chain is built from TRBV7-2 and TRBJ1-1, with D possibly matching TRBD1 (6 bases). V lost 3 bases to trimming and J lost 5 bases, with 19 bases between them. The CDR3 length is 16 residues. The germline V gene has CDR1 SGHTA and CDR2 FQGNSA. The CDR3 sequence: CASSFGGLGLRTEAFF. DNA of the CDR3: TGTGCCAGCAGCTTTGGGGGCTTGGGATTACGGACTGAAGCTTTCTTT.

Only a few counts were recorded for this clonotype. The V and J genes are TRBV6-2 or TRBV6-3 and TRBJ2-1; 9 bases align to TRBD2. Unmatched junction bases numbered 20, after V lost 4 bases and J lost 4 bases. Germline V gene lookup returns CDR1 MNHEY and CDR2 SVGEGT. The CDR3 is made up of 20 amino acids. In DNA form, the CDR3 reads TGTGCCAGCAGTTTTACAGTGGGTAGCGGGGGCCCAACAGTATACAATGAGCAGTTCTTC. Translation: CASSFTVGSGGPTVYNEQFF.

The chain links TRBV2 to TRBJ2-5, with 9 bases fitting TRBD1. Trimming at V came to 6 bases and at J to 2 bases, leaving 4 bases not matched to a gene. The CDR3 length is 14 residues. The germline gives CDR1 SNHLY, CDR2 FYNNEI. CDR3 nucleotides: TGTGCCAGCAGAGACGGACAGGGGCAAGAGACCCAGTACTTC. Translating gives CASRDGQGQETQYF.

This clonotype was observed at least ten times. The chain carries TRBV20-1 and TRBJ2-5; D possibly corresponds to TRBD2 (6 bases). The CDR3 extends over 15 amino acids. Trimming took off 0 bases at V and 5 bases at J, with 16 bases between the two ends. Germline values: CDR1 DFQATT, CDR2 SNEGSKA (reference sequence). In DNA form, the CDR3 reads TGCAGTGCTAGAGAGGCGGGATTTTTTCAGGAGACCCAGTACTTC. Amino acid sequence: CSAREAGFFQETQYF.

V gene TRBV2 combines with J gene TRBJ2-7; D gene unclear. The V gene's germline CDR1 is SNHLY and CDR2 FYNNEI. V lost 6 bases, J lost 2 bases, and 8 bases lay in between. The CDR3 sequence is 12 residues long. The chain's CDR3 is CASSVDPYEQYF. CDR3 nucleotides: TGTGCCAGCAGCGTAGATCCCTACGAGCAGTACTTC.

In this sample, this clonotype turned up many times. This chain joins TRBV20-1 and TRBJ2-4, with D hard to call. V lost 4 bases and J 0 bases, leaving 7 bases between the germline ends. Germline V lookup: CDR1 DFQATT, CDR2 SNEGSKA (reference sequence). The CDR3 length is 13 residues. CDR3 bases: TGCAGTGCTATAGTCCTAGCCAAAAACATTCAGTACTTC. Its protein is CSAIVLAKNIQYF.

This clonotype has only a few counts. V gene TRBV15 combines with J gene TRBJ2-7, with D unresolved. V shed 2 bases and J shed 0 bases, with 8 bases lying between them. Germline-derived CDR1 and CDR2 are LNHNV and YYDKDF (reference sequence). The CDR3 runs 14 residues. DNA of the CDR3: TGTGCCACCAGCAGAACTGGAGACTCCTACGAGCAGTACTTC. This codes for CATSRTGDSYEQYF.

This chain uses TRBV19 with TRBJ2-7, with D possibly being TRBD1 (5 bases). Germline values: CDR1 LNHDA, CDR2 SQIVND (reference sequence). V gave up 3 bases and J gave up 0 bases, with 12 bases separating them. There are 15 residues in the CDR3. CDR3 residues: CASSMSTVISYEQYF. The CDR3 DNA is TGTGCCAGTAGTATGTCGACAGTTATCTCCTACGAGCAGTACTTC.

In the case of this clonotype: A much larger clonotype is one base distant, so this may be a read error. The chain uses TRBV20-1 and TRBJ2-7; a possible D gene is TRBD1 (6 bases). The germline CDR1 and CDR2 sequences are DFQATT and SNEGSKA (reference sequence). The CDR3 is 11 residues long. The CDR3 reads CSDRDSYREYF. In DNA form, the CDR3 reads TGCAGTGATAGAGATAGTTACAGGGAGTACTTC.

The V and J genes are TRBV20-1 and TRBJ2-7; D could derive from TRBD1 or TRBD2 (5 bases each). Trimming took off 3 bases at V and 2 bases at J, with 17 bases between the two ends. The CDR3 extends over 15 amino acids. Germline V lookup: CDR1 DFQATT, CDR2 SNEGSKA (reference sequence). The CDR3 coding sequence is TGCAGTGCTAGTAACCCCTGGGACGGGCCCTACGAGCAGTACTTC. It translates to CSASNPWDGPYEQYF.

The table lists this clonotype with a few counts. This sequence joins TRBV5-1 and TRBJ2-1; D gene unclear. The CDR3 loop spans 15 amino acids. V lost 2 bases, J lost 8 bases, and 17 bases lay in between. CDR1 is SGHRS, CDR2 YFSETQ, per germline. DNA for the CDR3: TGCGCCAGCAGCTTAGAGTTAACCCGACGACATGAGCAGTTCTTC. It is translated as CASSLELTRRHEQFF.

This sequence joins TRBV20-1 and TRBJ1-1; D may be TRBD1 (5 bases). The V end lost 1 base, the J end lost 5 bases, and 14 bases lay between the germline ends. This CDR3 region has 14 residues. Germline CDR1 and CDR2: DFQATT and SNEGSKA (reference sequence). The CDR3 DNA reads TGCAGTGCTAGAGTCCCGGGGGTGTTGACTGAAGCTTTCTTT. Protein product: CSARVPGVLTEAFF.

The chain links TRBV6-6 to TRBJ1-2; no clear D gene. The V gene's germline CDR1 is MNHNY and CDR2 SVGAGI (reference sequence). The CDR3 consists of 15 residues. The germline V and J ends were trimmed by 0 bases and 2 bases, with 10 bases remaining between them. CDR3 bases: TGTGCCAGCAGTTACTCCGGGGAGAGGAACTATGGCTACACCTTC. Translation: CASSYSGERNYGYTF.

This clonotype has only a few counts. V and J are TRBV6-1 and TRBJ2-3, with D perhaps TRBD1 or TRBD2 (5 bases each). Germline values: CDR1 MNHNS, CDR2 SASEGT. Trimming left V 0 bases short and J 2 bases short, with 12 bases between. This CDR3 has 16 residues. The CDR3 spells CASSEASGTFTDTQYF. The CDR3 DNA reads as TGTGCCAGCAGTGAAGCTTCGGGGACCTTCACAGATACGCAGTATTTT.

This clonotype has just a few counts. J is TRBJ2-3 and V is TRBV5-1, with a possible D match to TRBD2 (6 bases). In germline, CDR1 is SGHRS, CDR2 YFSETQ. The CDR3 length is 15 residues. V was clipped by 7 bases and J by 3 bases, with 18 bases between them. Here the CDR3 reads CASAGRTSGTDTQYF. CDR3 coding DNA: TGCGCCAGCGCGGGACGCACGTCGGGGACAGATACGCAGTATTTT.

J is TRBJ2-7 and V is TRBV4-1; possible D gene TRBD2, 6 bases. Germline CDR1 MGHRA, CDR2 YSYEKL. The CDR3 has 17 amino acids. The V and J ends lost 6 bases and 2 bases respectively, with 23 bases between them. The CDR3 here is CASSPPGRPGGPYEQYF. The CDR3 DNA reads as TGCGCCAGCAGTCCCCCAGGCCGGCCCGGGGGTCCCTACGAGCAGTACTTC.

This clonotype has at least ten counts. The chain is built from TRBV7-2 and TRBJ2-1; no reliable D call. Germline V gene lookup returns CDR1 SGHTA and CDR2 FQGNSA. Trimming cost V 2 bases and J 0 bases, with 11 bases left between them. The CDR3 sequence is 16 residues long. The CDR3 sequence: CASSLIATNSYNEQFF. CDR3 DNA: TGTGCCAGCAGCTTAATCGCGACCAACTCCTACAATGAGCAGTTCTTC.

In this sample, this clonotype turned up many times. The rearrangement links TRBV4-1 to TRBJ2-1; TRBD2 aligns across 13 bases. The CDR3 is 18 amino acids. V lost 2 bases and J lost 7; bases outside the gene matches: 11. Germline V gene data show CDR1 as MGHRA and CDR2 as YSYEKL. CDR3 amino acids: CASSQPLAGGLNRNEQFF. The DNA of the CDR3 is TGCGCCAGCAGCCAACCACTAGCGGGGGGGCTAAATAGGAATGAGCAGTTCTTC.

This clonotype was seen more than once but under ten times. The genes are TRBV2 and TRBJ1-5; 9 bases agree with TRBD1. The germline gives CDR1 SNHLY, CDR2 FYNNEI. V lost 7 bases and J lost 5; bases outside the gene matches: 9. CDR3 length: 15 residues. In nucleotides, the CDR3 is TGTGCCAGCACCGGCTCGAGACAGGGGGATCAGCCCCAGCATTTT. This codes for CASTGSRQGDQPQHF.

This clonotype was counted only a few times. The chain employs TRBV20-1 and TRBJ2-2; TRBD2 matches at 8 bases. Germline V CDR1 and CDR2: DFQATT, SNEGSKA (reference sequence). The length of the CDR3 is 16 residues. Losses at the gene ends were 0 bases for V and 6 bases for J; bases not matched to a gene: 9. In DNA form, the CDR3 reads TGCAGTGCTAGAGATCCCGCGGGGGGCCCCCCCGGGGAGCTGTTTTTT. Amino acids: CSARDPAGGPPGELFF.

V and J are TRBV9 and TRBJ2-5, with TRBD2 matching 7 bases. The CDR3 length is 16 residues. Germline CDR1 and CDR2: SGDLS and YYNGEE. V lost 0 bases, J lost 1 base, and 6 bases stayed unmatched. Here the CDR3 DNA reads TGTGCCAGCAGCGTAGCGCCCCGGGAGGCCCAAGAGACCCAGTACTTC. Encoded protein: CASSVAPREAQETQYF.

This clonotype was observed many times. V usage is TRBV6-2 or TRBV6-3 and J usage is TRBJ2-1, with 10 bases lining up with TRBD2. Trimming took 5 bases from V and 4 from J; bases not matched to a gene: 14. Germline V CDR1 and CDR2: MNHEY, SVGEGT. This CDR3 region has 18 residues. CDR3 coding DNA: TGTGCCAGCAGTCCCCACCAGATACTAGCGGGGATATACAATGAGCAGTTCTTC. It is translated as CASSPHQILAGIYNEQFF.

J is TRBJ2-7 and V is TRBV12-3 or TRBV12-4, with D possibly called TRBD1 or TRBD2 (5 bases each). This CDR3 has 16 residues. V lost 6 bases and J 3 bases, leaving 21 bases between the germline ends. As DNA, the CDR3 is TGTGCCAGCAGCCCCGGGGCCAGGAGGCTAAACTACGAGCAGTACTTC. Protein sequence: CASSPGARRLNYEQYF.